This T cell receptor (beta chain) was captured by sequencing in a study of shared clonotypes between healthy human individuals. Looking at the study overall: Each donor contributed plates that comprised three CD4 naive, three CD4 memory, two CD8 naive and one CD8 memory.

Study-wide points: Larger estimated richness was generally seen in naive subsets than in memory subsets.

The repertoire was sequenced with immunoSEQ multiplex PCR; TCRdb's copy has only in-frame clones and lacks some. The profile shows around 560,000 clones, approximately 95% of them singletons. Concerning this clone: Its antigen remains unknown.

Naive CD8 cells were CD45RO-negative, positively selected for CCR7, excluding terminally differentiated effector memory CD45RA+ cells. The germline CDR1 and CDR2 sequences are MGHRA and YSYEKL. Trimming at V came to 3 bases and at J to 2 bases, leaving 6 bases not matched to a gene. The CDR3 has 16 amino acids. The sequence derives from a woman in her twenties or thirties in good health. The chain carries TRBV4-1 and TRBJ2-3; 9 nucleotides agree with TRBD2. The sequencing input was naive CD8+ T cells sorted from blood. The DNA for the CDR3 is TGCGCCAGCAGCCACCGACTAGCGGATTCCACAGATACGCAGTATTTT. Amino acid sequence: CASSHRLADSTDTQYF.